This TCR beta chain was identified in a study of cytomegalovirus exposure and HLA in healthy donors (dated by TCRdb to about 2017). At the level of the whole study: According to a later analysis, one platform produced both the roughly 120 validation repertoires and the approximately 670 repertoires of the first cohort. The study aimed to test whether signatures of past pathogen exposure could be identified by cataloging public T cell receptors. Along with the roughly 700-subject first cohort, a separate validation cohort of over 90 different subjects was used. High-throughput TCR immunosequencing, statistical association of individual TCRs with disease status, and machine learning were combined to predict cytomegalovirus infection status. Points the paper makes about the study in general: Across donors, most TCR sequences were observed very rarely, whereas some public TCRs were present in many individuals. Three of the identified cytomegalovirus-associated TCR beta chains were confirmed in vitro to be specific for cytomegalovirus antigens. Of the cluster scores, approximately 94% were above 0 in a later analysis, which found that TCRs clustered in the first cohort also tended to co-occur in the approximately 110 validation repertoires. All 120 or so repertoires were used to score co-occurrence in the validation cohort in a later analysis, because that analysis had no HLA typing for the cohort. The authors suggested that the approach could potentially be extended to other disease states and immunological phenotypes. In both the original and validation cohorts, the classifier was reported to diagnose cytomegalovirus status with high specificity and sensitivity. The study gave a list of over 150 TCR beta chains associated with cytomegalovirus.

For this clone: Its antigen remains undetermined. Nothing much larger sits one base from this clone, and base qualities are not available.

Taken from cysteine to phenylalanine, the CDR3 has 12 residues. The CDR3 DNA has 36 bases and is translated from base 1. From a lookup of the germline V gene, CDR1 and CDR2 are SGHVS and FQNEAQ. Trimming at the junction amounts to 5 bases on V and 6 bases on J, and the germline ends lie 10 bases apart. The donors were included in the validation cohort of approximately 120 subjects, a group kept apart from the roughly 610-subject first cohort. Library preparation was by the immunoSEQ multiplex PCR assay. The authors' analysis ran thus. A statistical classification framework was built for diagnosing cytomegalovirus status from the catalog of TCR beta chain sequences. In its TCRdb copy, this immuneACCESS table keeps in-frame sequences only and misses some clones. Where compared with another copy, unresolved V genes explain less than half of these, and the others have no known cause. The V and J calls and clone size come from that table; D and trimming were worked out from the DNA. In all, the sample holds some 66,000 clones, and 95% to 98% of those were seen once. The ten top clones hold around 1.6% of the sample.

Recombination connected TRBV7-8 to TRBJ1-2; the best D guess is TRBD1, with 5 bases matching. The sequence derives from a woman under 30 in good health and CMV-seropositive. The sequenced sample consisted of PBMCs. The DNA reads as follows: TGTGCCAGCAGCCCCGAAGGGGATGGCTACACCTTC. The encoded protein is CASSPEGDGYTF.